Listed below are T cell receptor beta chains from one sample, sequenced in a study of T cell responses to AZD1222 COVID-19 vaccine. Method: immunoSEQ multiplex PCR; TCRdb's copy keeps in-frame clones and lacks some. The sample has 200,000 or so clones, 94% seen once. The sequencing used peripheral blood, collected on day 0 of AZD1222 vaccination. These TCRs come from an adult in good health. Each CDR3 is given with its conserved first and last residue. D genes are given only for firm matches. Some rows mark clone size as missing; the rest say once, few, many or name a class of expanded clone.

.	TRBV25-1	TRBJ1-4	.	CASSELTDEKLFF	TGTGCCAGCAGTGAATTGACAGATGAAAAACTGTTTTTT
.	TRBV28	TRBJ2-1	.	CASSLAPGGVNNEQFF	TGTGCCAGCAGTTTAGCCCCCGGGGGAGTCAATAATGAGCAGTTCTTC
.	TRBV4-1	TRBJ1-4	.	CASSQDQVTVLNEKLFF	TGCGCCAGCAGCCAAGATCAGGTCACGGTCCTTAATGAAAAACTGTTTTTT
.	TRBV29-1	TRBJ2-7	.	CSVETTDSYEQYF	TGCAGCGTTGAAACTACGGACTCCTACGAGCAGTACTTC
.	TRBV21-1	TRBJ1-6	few	CASSKSLQEEGPLHF	TGTGCCAGCAGCAAATCTTTGCAAGAGGAGGGGCCTCTCCACTTT
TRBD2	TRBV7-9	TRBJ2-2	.	CASSPGLAGGPNTGELFF	TGTGCCAGCAGCCCGGGGCTAGCGGGAGGGCCGAACACCGGGGAGCTGTTTTTT
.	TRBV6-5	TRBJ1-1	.	CASSYSHPNTEAFF	TGTGCCAGCAGTTACTCTCACCCGAACACTGAAGCTTTCTTT
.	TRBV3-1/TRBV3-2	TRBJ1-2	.	CASSQDDSLKHYGYTF	TGTGCCAGCAGCCAAGACGACAGCCTCAAACACTATGGCTACACCTTC
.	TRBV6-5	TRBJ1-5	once	CASTYISNQPQHF	TGTGCCAGCACCTATATTAGCAATCAGCCCCAGCATTTT
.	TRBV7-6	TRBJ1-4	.	CASSLGALEKLFF	TGTGCCAGCAGCTTGGGGGCTTTGGAAAAACTGTTTTTT
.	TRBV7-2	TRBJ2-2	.	CASSLGLGELFF	TGTGCCAGCAGCCTAGGACTCGGGGAGCTGTTTTTT
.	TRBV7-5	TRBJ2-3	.	CARSGTGTTDTQYF	TGTGCCAGAAGCGGGACAGGGACGACAGATACGCAGTATTTT
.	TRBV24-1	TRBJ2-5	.	CATSAWDKEETQYF	TGTGCCACCAGTGCCTGGGACAAGGAAGAGACCCAGTACTTC
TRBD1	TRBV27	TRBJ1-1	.	CASSPGQGFLAFF	TGTGCCAGCAGTCCCGGACAGGGGTTTTTAGCTTTCTTT
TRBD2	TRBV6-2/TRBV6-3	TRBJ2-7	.	CASSYDREGMYEQYF	TGTGCCAGCAGTTACGATCGGGAGGGCATGTACGAGCAGTACTTC
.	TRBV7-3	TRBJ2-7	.	CASTKGRVGDEQYF	TGTGCCAGCACAAAAGGCAGGGTTGGTGACGAGCAGTACTTC
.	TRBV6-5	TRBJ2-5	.	CASQNGNGETQYF	TGTGCCAGCCAAAACGGGAATGGGGAGACCCAGTACTTC
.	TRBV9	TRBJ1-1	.	CASSGDLTEAFF	TGTGCCAGCAGCGGAGACCTCACTGAAGCTTTCTTT
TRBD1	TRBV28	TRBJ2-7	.	CASRGQGRSYEQYF	TGTGCCAGCAGGGGACAGGGTAGATCCTACGAGCAGTACTTC
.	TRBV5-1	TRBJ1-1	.	CASSPFQGPPMNTEAFF	TGCGCCAGCAGCCCGTTCCAGGGGCCCCCCATGAACACTGAAGCTTTCTTT
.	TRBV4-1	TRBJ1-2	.	CASSQESQPLSGYTF	TGCGCCAGCAGCCAAGAATCACAGCCCCTATCTGGCTACACCTTC
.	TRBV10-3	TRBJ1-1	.	CAISVRQGNMNTEAFF	TGTGCCATCAGTGTCCGGCAGGGGAATATGAACACTGAAGCTTTCTTT
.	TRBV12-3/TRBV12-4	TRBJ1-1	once	CASSFGDSPEAFF	TGTGCCAGCAGTTTTGGTGACAGCCCTGAAGCTTTCTTT
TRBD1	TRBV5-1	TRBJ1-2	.	CASSLAVAQTGGYGYTF	TGCGCCAGCAGCTTGGCCGTCGCACAGACAGGGGGCTATGGCTACACCTTC
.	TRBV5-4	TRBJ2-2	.	CASSFGAGELFF	TGTGCCAGCAGCTTTGGGGCCGGGGAGCTGTTTTTT
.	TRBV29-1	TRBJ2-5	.	CSVERGNGETQYF	TGCAGCGTTGAGAGGGGGAACGGAGAGACCCAGTACTTC
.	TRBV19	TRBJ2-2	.	CASTRGRVDTGELFF	TGTGCCAGTACCAGAGGCAGGGTTGACACCGGGGAGCTGTTTTTT
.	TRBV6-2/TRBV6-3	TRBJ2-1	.	CASSIARSSYNEQFF	TGTGCCAGCAGTATAGCGAGAAGCTCCTACAATGAGCAGTTCTTC
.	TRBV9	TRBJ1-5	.	CASSVLGLGDLVIGSNQPQHF	TGTGCCAGCAGCGTATTAGGTCTGGGGGATCTGGTTATAGGAAGCAATCAGCCCCAGCATTTT
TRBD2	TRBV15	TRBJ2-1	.	CATSRDVLAGLGEQFF	TGTGCCACCAGCAGAGATGTATTAGCGGGGCTGGGCGAGCAGTTCTTC
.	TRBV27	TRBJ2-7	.	CASSLKGGYEQYF	TGTGCCAGCAGCCTCAAAGGGGGATACGAGCAGTACTTC
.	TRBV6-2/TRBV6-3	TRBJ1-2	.	CASSYGFGGTRYGYTF	TGTGCCAGCAGTTACGGATTTGGGGGTACGAGGTATGGCTACACCTTC
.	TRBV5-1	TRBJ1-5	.	CASRLGPSNQPQHF	TGCGCCAGCAGGTTGGGGCCTAGCAATCAGCCCCAGCATTTT
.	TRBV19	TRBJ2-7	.	CASSIHRSGEQYF	TGTGCCAGTAGTATACATCGTAGTGGCGAGCAGTACTTC
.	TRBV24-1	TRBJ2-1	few	CATSDLNEQFF	TGTGCCACCAGTGATTTGAATGAGCAGTTCTTC
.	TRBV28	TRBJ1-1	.	CASSLGAMNTEAFF	TGTGCCAGCAGTTTGGGGGCCATGAACACTGAAGCTTTCTTT
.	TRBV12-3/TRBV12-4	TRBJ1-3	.	CASSPGNTIYF	TGTGCCAGCAGCCCTGGAAACACCATATATTTT
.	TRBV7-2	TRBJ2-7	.	CASSLMPTGGAFRNEQYF	TGTGCCAGCAGCTTAATGCCAACTGGCGGGGCCTTCCGCAACGAGCAGTACTTC
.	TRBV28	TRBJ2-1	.	CASSLSPSSQFF	TGTGCCAGCAGTTTATCTCCGTCGTCGCAGTTCTTC